This TCR beta chain came from a study of glioma-infiltrating T cells after dendritic cell vaccination (TCRdb year 2016). About the study as a whole: Of the 15 or so glioblastoma patients in the cohort, all drawn from Phase I and II dendritic cell vaccination trials, 9 were newly diagnosed and 6 had recurrent disease. Each patient was given three intradermal dendritic cell vaccine injections, spaced two weeks apart, in the arm below the axilla. Survival after dendritic cell vaccination was correlated with TCR sequencing metrics, including TIL content and tumor-blood repertoire overlap. The vaccine consisted of monocyte-derived dendritic cells cultured approximately seven days with IL-4 and GM-CSF, then pulsed overnight with autologous tumor lysate. Tumor-infiltrating lymphocyte content was quantified and tumor and blood repertoires were compared in dendritic cell-vaccinated glioblastoma patients by deep sequencing of TCR beta CDR3 regions. Between the early 2000s and the early 2010s, the patients were given dendritic cell vaccination pulsed with autologous tumor lysate. The paper as a whole reports these results and caveats: The TCR overlap response model with three groups was called speculative and said to need prospective validation. The cohort was small and heterogeneous, few patients had complete blood and tumor sets, and even fewer had initial-recurrent tumor pairs. After dendritic cell vaccination, a higher estimated pretreatment TIL content predicted longer time to progression and longer overall survival. TCR clonality showed no direct relationship with survival, which suggests that a diverse polyclonal response may matter.

A note on this clone: Its antigen is still unknown. No much larger clonotype is one base removed from it; base qualities were not supplied.

V sheds 1 base and J sheds 0 bases, leaving 15 bases between their ends. The germline V gene (reference sequence) provides CDR1 GTSNPN and CDR2 SVGIG. Counted from cysteine to phenylalanine, this CDR3 has 17 amino acids. The read is trimmed to its CDR3 DNA, 51 bases read in frame from base 1. Patients were selected on the basis of adequate residual fresh-frozen tumor tissue and more than two years of available survival data. None of the glioblastoma patients carried an isocitrate dehydrogenase mutation, although molecular status otherwise varied. PBMC were collected before vaccination, two weeks after the third vaccination, and at tumor progression when it occurred. The Qiagen DNeasy Blood extraction Kit was used for extraction of genomic DNA. Using the immunoSEQ assay, TCRB CDR3 regions were amplified from roughly 1.8 micrograms of genomic DNA, or from all available DNA when less than that was on hand. The multiplex PCR relied on 60 forward primers for TCR V beta segments and 13 reverse primers for J beta segments. Synthetic control templates were spiked into each sample at limiting dilution to estimate reads per starting template. The Illumina HiSeq System generated 87 bp sequencing reads. In the source study's methods: PCR and sequencing errors were removed by merging closely related sequences with a nearest neighbor algorithm. TCR overlap was defined as the percentage of unique tumor TCR beta sequences that were also present in the same patient's peripheral blood. Imported from immuneACCESS, the table was reduced by TCRdb to in-frame sequences with V and J called. These copies leave out some clones; in studies compared against another copy, an unresolved V gene accounts for under half, and the cause of the remainder is not known. The V and J calls and clone size are taken from that table; D and trimming were inferred from the DNA. The sample yields roughly 100,000 clones; 70% to 90% were counted once. The ten largest clones represent just under 3% of the sample.

Specimen: blood, collected before dendritic cell vaccination. Here the chain combines TRBV30 and TRBJ2-2; the D gene is perhaps TRBD1, from 6 matching bases. The origin of this receptor is a human donor with glioblastoma. CDR3 protein: CAWSGRTGHANTGELFF. The DNA sequence is given as TGTGCCTGGAGTGGACGGACGGGACACGCGAACACCGGGGAGCTGTTTTTT.